These 26 T cell receptor beta chains share one sample of origin, sequenced in a study of cytomegalovirus exposure and HLA in healthy donors. Primers: 60 Vbeta forward and 13 Jbeta reverse. Clones were sequenced by immunoSEQ multiplex PCR, and TCRdb holds only the in-frame ones, with some missing. The sample consists of over 110,000 clones, 80% of them appearing once. What was sequenced was PBMCs. Receptors originate from a middle-aged man in good health and CMV-seronegative.

This clone has just one count. The chain joins TRBV27 to TRBJ1-4; 9 nucleotides agree with TRBD1. The CDR3 covers 17 residues. J gave up 5 bases and V 4 bases, and 11 bases lay outside the gene matches. From germline, CDR1 is MNHEY and CDR2 SMNVEV (reference sequence). The CDR3 loop is CASSWYRGQGVNEKLFF. Here the CDR3 DNA reads TGTGCCAGCAGTTGGTACAGGGGGCAAGGTGTGAATGAAAAACTGTTTTTT.

The chain recombines TRBV19 with TRBJ2-7; maybe TRBD2 (6 bases). The CDR3 covers 13 residues. V lost 4 bases and J lost 9, with 16 bases in between. Germline assignment: CDR1 LNHDA and CDR2 SQIVND (reference sequence). CDR3 in amino acids: CASSKGTPRVQYF. The DNA of the CDR3 is TGTGCCAGTAGTAAGGGGACTCCCCGCGTGCAGTACTTC. Together with reference TRBV19 and TRBJ2-7, the CDR3 gives the full variable domain: DGGITQSPKYLFRKEGQNVTLSCEQNLNHDAMYWYRQDPGQGLRLIYYSQIVNDFQKGDIAEGYSVSREKKESFPLTVTSAQKNPTAFYLCASSKGTPRVQYFGPGTRLTVT.

The rearrangement joins TRBV7-9 to TRBJ2-3; 7 positions agree with TRBD2. CDR1 SEHNR and CDR2 FQNEAQ come from the germline V gene (reference sequence). The CDR3 contains 15 residues. V dropped 5 bases and J dropped 0; count of bases not matched to a gene: 5. CDR3 coding DNA: TGTGCCAGCAGCCCGTGGCGGGGGAGCACAGATACGCAGTATTTT. The encoded protein is CASSPWRGSTDTQYF.

This chain connects TRBV7-6 to TRBJ2-2; 7 positions agree with TRBD1. Germline V gene data show CDR1 as SGHVS and CDR2 as FNYEAQ. The CDR3 consists of 16 residues. V lost 4 bases to trimming and J lost 5 bases; unmatched junction nucleotides: 10. For the CDR3, the DNA is TGTGCCAGCAGCTCCGGATCAGGGGGATTAACCGGGGAGCTGTTTTTT. Encoded protein: CASSSGSGGLTGELFF.

This clone was detected once. The chain recombines TRBV27 with TRBJ2-7, with D perhaps TRBD2 (5 bases). V was trimmed by 6 bases and J by 6 bases, leaving 12 bases between them. Germline V gives CDR1 MNHEY, CDR2 SMNVEV (reference sequence). The CDR3 covers 12 residues. The CDR3 coding sequence is TGTGCCAGCAGCCGAGAGGGCCTCGAGCAGTACTTC. Its translation is CASSREGLEQYF.

V usage is TRBV10-2 and J usage is TRBJ2-7, with TRBD1 as a possible D gene (6 bases). This CDR3 contains 14 residues. Germline CDR1 reads WSHSY; CDR2 reads SAAADI. The ends were cut back, 7 bases at V and 6 bases at J, with 19 bases in the middle. CDR3 DNA: TGCGCCAGCACCCGATCCTCAGGGGATTCCGAGCAGTACTTC. Translated: CASTRSSGDSEQYF.

This clone was seen more than once but under ten times. The rearrangement uses TRBV5-1 and TRBJ2-1, with 7 nucleotides matching TRBD2. CDR1 and CDR2 from the germline V gene are SGHRS and YFSETQ. The CDR3 has 16 amino acids. J was trimmed by 1 base and V by 4 bases; bases with no gene match: 8. CDR3 loop: CASSRGGFDSYNEQFF. CDR3 sequence (DNA): TGCGCCAGCAGCCGCGGGGGATTTGATTCCTACAATGAGCAGTTCTTC.

This clone was seen only a few times. The chain employs TRBV4-3 and TRBJ2-5; TRBD2 aligns across 7 bases. From germline, CDR1 is LGHNA and CDR2 YSLEER. The CDR3 extends over 15 amino acids. The V and J ends lost 1 base and 3 bases, in that order; junction bases with no gene match: 5. In DNA form, the CDR3 reads TGCGCCAGCAGCCAAGTTGGTGGACTAGAAGAGACCCAGTACTTC. Amino acids: CASSQVGGLEETQYF.

A single count supports this clone. The chain joins TRBV19 to TRBJ1-5, with D possibly being TRBD1 (6 bases). Germline-derived CDR1 and CDR2 are LNHDA and SQIVND (reference sequence). V lost 6 bases, J lost 0 bases, and 12 bases lay in between. The CDR3 runs 15 residues. CDR3 coding DNA: TGTGCCAGTAGCACAGGGAAAACTAGCAATCAGCCCCAGCATTTT. Its translation: CASSTGKTSNQPQHF.

CDR3 bases: TGTGCCAGCAGCTTAGGCACCCGGGAGACCCAGTACTTC. Residues: CASSLGTRETQYF. The chain combines TRBV11-2 with TRBJ2-5; no clear D. Germline V gene sequence: CDR1 SGHAT, CDR2 FQNNGV. V lost 1 base, J lost 5 bases, and 8 bases lay in between. The CDR3 is 13 residues long.

For this clone: This could be a read error, since a much larger clone is one nucleotide away. The rearrangement joins TRBV6-6 to TRBJ2-3, with 9 bases identical to TRBD1. The V segment lost 4 bases and the J segment 2 bases; nucleotides outside the gene matches: 4. The CDR3 contains 15 residues. CDR1 is MNHNY, CDR2 SVGAGI, per germline (reference sequence). CDR3 bases: TGTGCCAGCAGTTCCGACAGGGGGAACACAGATACGCAGTATTTT. It translates to CASSSDRGNTDTQYF.

The chain links TRBV4-1 to TRBJ2-3; TRBD1 is a possible D gene (5 bases). Germline V gives CDR1 MGHRA, CDR2 YSYEKL. The V end lost 1 base, the J end lost 6 bases, and 5 bases lay between the germline ends. The CDR3 covers 12 residues. CDR3 sequence reads: CASSQAGDTQYF. As DNA, the CDR3 is TGCGCCAGCAGCCAAGCAGGGGATACGCAGTATTTT.

This rearrangement joins TRBV5-1 to TRBJ1-1; possibly TRBD1 for D (5 bases). V was clipped by 1 base and J by 5 bases, with 12 bases between them. The CDR3 has 14 residues. CDR1 is SGHRS, CDR2 YFSETQ, per germline. The CDR3: CASSLSRAGTEAFF. The CDR3 DNA reads TGCGCCAGCAGCTTGAGCCGGGCAGGGACTGAAGCTTTCTTT.

The sample holds a few counts of this clone. This chain links TRBV19 with TRBJ1-2; TRBD1 agrees at 8 bases. Trimming at V came to 4 bases and at J to 1 base, leaving 5 bases not matched to a gene. CDR3 size: 15 residues. The V gene's germline CDR1 is LNHDA and CDR2 SQIVND (reference sequence). The DNA of the CDR3 is TGTGCCAGTAGTACAGGACAGGGATTTAACTATGGCTACACCTTC. Amino acids: CASSTGQGFNYGYTF.

This clone was observed a few times. V gene TRBV4-3 combines with J gene TRBJ1-3; D remains ambiguous. V was shortened by 0 bases and J by 0 bases, with 12 bases between the two germline ends. This CDR3 is 17 amino acids long. Per germline, CDR1 LGHNA and CDR2 YSLEER. CDR3: CASSQDHILSSGNTIYF. CDR3 coding DNA: TGCGCCAGCAGCCAAGATCACATCTTAAGCTCTGGAAACACCATATATTTT.

This chain joins TRBV4-3 and TRBJ1-1; tentative D call: TRBD1 (6 bases). Per germline, CDR1 LGHNA and CDR2 YSLEER. The CDR3 extends over 14 amino acids. The V end was cut by 2 bases, the J end by 6 bases, with 13 bases between. CDR3 region: CASSQYREGAEAFF. The CDR3 DNA reads TGCGCCAGCAGCCAATACAGGGAAGGGGCTGAAGCTTTCTTT.

V gene TRBV5-6 combines with J gene TRBJ2-1; tentatively, D is TRBD2 (6 bases). V lost 0 bases to trimming and J lost 8 bases, with 6 bases between them. Germline V CDR1 and CDR2: SGHDT, YYEEEE. The CDR3 sequence is 12 residues long. The CDR3 here is CASSLGLDEQFF. As DNA, the CDR3 is TGTGCCAGCAGCTTGGGACTAGATGAGCAGTTCTTC.

The gene calls are TRBV27 and TRBJ2-1; 12 bases fit TRBD2. The V and J ends lost 5 bases and 0 bases, in that order; junction bases with no gene match: 17. The CDR3 covers 21 residues. Germline values: CDR1 MNHEY, CDR2 SMNVEV (reference sequence). Here the CDR3 reads CASSPTLAGGRFLFSYNEQFF. For the CDR3, the DNA is TGTGCCAGCAGTCCTACTCTAGCGGGGGGGCGTTTCCTCTTCTCCTACAATGAGCAGTTCTTC.

The chain links TRBV6-5 to TRBJ1-2, with 7 bases matching TRBD1. Trimming took 5 bases from V and 1 from J; bases not matched to a gene: 1. This CDR3 has 13 residues. The V gene's germline CDR1 is MNHEY and CDR2 SVGAGI. The DNA for the CDR3 is TGTGCCAGCAGTGGGACAGTTAACTATGGCTACACCTTC. It translates to CASSGTVNYGYTF.

This clone came up a few times. The V gene is TRBV4-3, the J gene TRBJ2-3; 11 positions agree with TRBD2. Trimming at V came to 4 bases and at J to 2 bases, leaving 2 bases not matched to a gene. Germline CDR1 LGHNA, CDR2 YSLEER. This CDR3 has 15 amino acids. The CDR3 sequence: CASSLAGGPTDTQYF. The CDR3 DNA reads TGCGCCAGCAGCCTAGCGGGGGGGCCCACAGATACGCAGTATTTT.

CDR3 in DNA: TGTGCCAGCGGGGGACAGGCGGTTGCGGAGACCCAGTACTTC. Translating gives CASGGQAVAETQYF. The V call is TRBV28, the J call TRBJ2-5; 8 bases align to TRBD1. The CDR3 contains 14 residues. V shed 8 bases and J 5 bases; nucleotides not matched to a gene: 10. Germline V lookup: CDR1 MDHEN, CDR2 SYDVKM.

The chain is built from TRBV7-2 and TRBJ2-7; D might be TRBD1 (5 bases). CDR3 size: 15 residues. Germline CDR1 SGHTA, CDR2 FQGNSA. V was cut by 4 bases and J by 2 bases, with 15 bases left in between. The CDR3 protein is CASSSTTKQAYEQYF. CDR3 DNA sequence: TGTGCCAGCAGCTCAACCACGAAACAGGCCTACGAGCAGTACTTC.

In DNA, the CDR3 is TGTGCCACCAGCCCGTCCAGGGAGGGGATTTATGGCTACACCTTC. It encodes CATSPSREGIYGYTF. The chain combines TRBV15 with TRBJ1-2; the D gene is possibly TRBD1 (5 bases). With 5 bases removed from V and 5 bases from J, the gap between germline ends came to 18 bases. CDR1 is LNHNV and CDR2 is YYDKDF in the germline V gene (reference sequence). CDR3 length: 15 amino acids.

This CDR3 is CASSRGGYNEQFF. CDR3 sequence (DNA): TGTGCCAGCAGCCGCGGGGGTTACAATGAGCAGTTCTTC. The rearrangement joins TRBV14 to TRBJ2-1, with 7 bases fitting TRBD2. Germline values: CDR1 SGHDN, CDR2 FVKESK. V shed 4 bases, J shed 4 bases, and the junction held 1 base outside the gene matches. The CDR3 contains 13 residues.

The CDR3 loop is CAWTGTGVRTDTQYF. CDR3 bases: TGTGCCTGGACCGGGACAGGGGTCCGCACAGATACGCAGTATTTT. The chain employs TRBV30 and TRBJ2-3, with 10 nucleotides matching TRBD1. This CDR3 has 15 residues. Looked up from germline, CDR1 is GTSNPN and CDR2 is SVGIG (reference sequence). V was clipped by 4 bases and J by 1 base; unmatched bases: 5.

J is TRBJ2-7 and V is TRBV5-4, with D maybe TRBD2 (6 bases). Germline CDR1 reads SGHNT; CDR2 reads YYREEE (reference sequence). The ends were cut back, 0 bases at V and 0 bases at J, with 7 bases in the middle. This CDR3 comprises 14 residues. The DNA of the CDR3 is TGTGCCAGCAGCTTGGCCGGGGGCTCCTACGAGCAGTACTTC. Translation: CASSLAGGSYEQYF.